This T cell receptor (beta chain) derives from a study of immune heterogeneity within non-small cell lung tumors. CDR3 of TCR beta was amplified by multiplex PCR that used 32 V and 13 J primers. One entry per CDR3 protein, called by TCRdb with MiXCR from the multiplex PCR reads. This table has around 15,000 distinct CDR3 sequences, roughly 29% appearing once. CDR3 length: 15 amino acids. V was pared by 4 bases and J by 0 bases, with 10 bases between. Germline lookup yields CDR1 SNHLY and CDR2 FYNNEI. This clonotype is termed medium-sized. Template input, which was bulk tumor genomic DNA, totaled approximately 630 ng per sample. From each primary tumor, several far-apart biopsies were obtained during surgery. Their non-small cell lung cancer was newly diagnosed and untreated, and the patients underwent curative surgery.

This TCR derives from a woman aged 45-60 years with non-small cell lung cancer. The chain is built from TRBV2 and TRBJ1-3; tentatively, D is TRBD1 (6 bases). Sequencing was carried out using lung tumor tissue. CDR3 DNA sequence: TGTGCCAGCAGTGGGACAGTTCGCTCTGGAAACACCATATATTTT. It specifies CASSGTVRSGNTIYF.